Each of the 18 T cell receptor beta chains below was sequenced from the same sample in a study of blood T cell repertoires in COVID-19. Sequencing was performed with immunoSEQ multiplex PCR; in TCRdb, only in-frame clones are kept and a portion is missing. Counted here are around 140,000 clones, about 86% occurring once; the ten biggest clones make up about 2.2%. The sequencing sample was made of PBMCs or T cells enriched from blood (not recorded which). Source of these receptors: a man aged 35-49 years with acute COVID-19.

To note about this clone: One junction end disagrees with the germline gene, perhaps due to a read error. This sequence joins TRBV14 and TRBJ2-1, with 13 nucleotides matching TRBD2. This CDR3 comprises 15 residues. Germline V lookup: CDR1 SGHDN, CDR2 FVKESK. The DNA for the CDR3 is TGTGCCAGCAGCCCTCCCGGGACTAGCGGGACCCGTCGCGTCTTC. Its translation is CASSPPGTSGTRRVF.

The rearrangement joins TRBV5-1 to TRBJ2-7, with 7 bases that match TRBD1. The CDR3 runs 15 residues. The junction had 9 bases not matched to a gene; V was cut back by 5 bases and J by 1 base. The germline gives CDR1 SGHRS, CDR2 YFSETQ. The CDR3 nucleotides are TGCGCCAGCAGTTCCTTAGGGGGCGGGTCCTACGAGCAGTACTTC. Protein sequence: CASSSLGGGSYEQYF. Filled out from reference TRBV5-1 and TRBJ2-7, the complete variable domain reads KAGVTQTPRYLIKTRGQQVTLSCSPISGHRSVSWYQQTPGQGLQFLFEYFSETQRNKGNFPGRFSGRQFSNSRSEMNVSTLELGDSALYLCASSSLGGGSYEQYFGPGTRLTVT.

The J gene is TRBJ2-5, the V gene TRBV4-1; maybe TRBD1 (6 bases). This CDR3 contains 16 residues. V lost 4 bases to trimming and J lost 3 bases, with 18 bases between them. Germline-derived CDR1 and CDR2 are MGHRA and YSYEKL. The CDR3 nucleotides are TGCGCCAGCAGCCCTAGAACAGGGTGGGAAGAAGAGACCCAGTACTTC. Protein sequence: CASSPRTGWEEETQYF.

The V call is TRBV7-6, the J call TRBJ2-7, with TRBD2 identical over 7 bases. The V and J ends lost 4 bases and 5 bases, in that order; junction bases with no gene match: 5. Germline V gene sequence: CDR1 SGHVS, CDR2 FNYEAQ. The CDR3 consists of 13 residues. CDR3 sequence: CASSSGGGDEQYF. The CDR3 DNA reads as TGTGCCAGCAGCTCAGGTGGGGGGGACGAGCAGTACTTC.

This clone turned up a few times. In the same sample, other DNA sequences code for this CDR3. J is TRBJ1-2 and V is TRBV13; D gene ambiguous. V was trimmed by 5 bases and J by 2 bases, leaving 12 bases between them. The CDR3 covers 14 residues. Germline-derived CDR1 and CDR2 are PRHDT and FYEKMQ (reference sequence). DNA of the CDR3: TGTGCCAGCAGCGTGTGGACGGGGAACTATGGCTACACCTTC. This gives the protein CASSVWTGNYGYTF.

J is TRBJ2-3 and V is TRBV9; D ambiguous. Per germline, CDR1 SGDLS and CDR2 YYNGEE. The CDR3 extends over 15 amino acids. With 5 bases removed from V and 0 bases from J, the gap between germline ends came to 13 bases. The CDR3 region has the DNA TGTGCCAGCAGGCCACCGGGTGGGAGCACAGATACGCAGTATTTT. Protein: CASRPPGGSTDTQYF.

The rearrangement links TRBV6-5 to TRBJ2-7; 7 bases match TRBD1. V gave up 6 bases and J gave up 6 bases; unmatched junction bases: 8. The CDR3 is 13 residues long. Germline V lookup: CDR1 MNHEY, CDR2 SVGAGI. The CDR3 DNA sequence: TGTGCCAGCAGGCCAACAGGGGAAACCGAGCAGTACTTC. Protein product: CASRPTGETEQYF.

The genes are TRBV16 and TRBJ1-5, with TRBD1 matching 7 bases. Germline CDR1 and CDR2: KGHSY and FQNENV. V lost 5 bases to trimming and J lost 2 bases; unmatched junction nucleotides: 6. The CDR3 spans 15 residues. This CDR3 reads CASSADREGNQPQHF. The CDR3 coding sequence is TGTGCCAGCAGCGCTGACAGGGAGGGCAATCAGCCCCAGCATTTT.

The chain is built from TRBV27 and TRBJ1-6, with 8 positions matching TRBD1. Germline-derived CDR1 and CDR2 are MNHEY and SMNVEV (reference sequence). J gave up 5 bases and V 5 bases, and 8 bases lay outside the gene matches. The CDR3 is made up of 16 amino acids. The CDR3 loop is CASSPGQGIDNSPLHF. As DNA, the CDR3 is TGTGCCAGCAGTCCAGGACAGGGCATCGATAATTCACCCCTCCACTTT.

In this sample, this clone turned up once. The chain carries TRBV29-1 and TRBJ1-3; D not resolved. The length of the CDR3 is 12 residues. V lost 6 bases to trimming and J lost 4 bases, with 10 bases between them. Germline CDR1 and CDR2: SQVTM and ANQGSEA. This CDR3 reads CSVLLMGNTIYF. DNA of the CDR3: TGCAGCGTGCTACTGATGGGAAACACCATATATTTT.

The chain links TRBV9 to TRBJ2-1; D remains ambiguous. CDR1 and CDR2 from the germline V gene are SGDLS and YYNGEE. Trimming removed 3 bases from V and 3 bases from J, with 10 bases in between. The CDR3 has 14 amino acids. The CDR3 bases are TGTGCCAGCAGCGCCGACTTACTCTACAATGAGCAGTTCTTC. It codes for CASSADLLYNEQFF.

V and J are TRBV6-5 and TRBJ1-4, with 7 bases fitting TRBD1. Trimming took 7 bases from V and 4 from J; bases not matched to a gene: 6. Germline CDR1 and CDR2: MNHEY and SVGAGI. The CDR3 sequence is 14 residues long. CDR3 sequence reads: CASTLQGINEKLFF. The CDR3, as DNA: TGTGCCAGCACCCTACAGGGGATTAATGAAAAACTGTTTTTT.

This chain joins TRBV6-6 and TRBJ1-5, with D tentatively TRBD1 (6 bases). CDR1 and CDR2 (germline): MNHNY, SVGAGI (reference sequence). This CDR3 is 17 amino acids long. V lost 5 bases to trimming and J lost 2 bases, with 19 bases between them. CDR3 sequence: CASSQRPPGAGNQPQHF. As DNA, the CDR3 is TGTGCCAGCAGTCAACGCCCCCCAGGGGCAGGCAATCAGCCCCAGCATTTT.

V and J are TRBV28 and TRBJ2-3, with 12 bases lining up with TRBD2. Germline lookup yields CDR1 MDHEN and CDR2 SYDVKM. The CDR3 totals 20 residues. V gave up 6 bases and J gave up 4 bases; unmatched junction bases: 20. As DNA, the CDR3 is TGTGCCAGCAGCCGATCCAGGGCTAGCGGGAGGGCCGAGTGGGCAGATACGCAGTATTTT. Translating gives CASSRSRASGRAEWADTQYF.

This clone was picked up a small number of times. This chain uses TRBV2 with TRBJ1-2; 7 bases map to TRBD1. The J segment lost 7 bases and the V segment lost 6 bases, leaving 20 bases of the junction unmatched. The CDR3 is 17 amino acids. Germline CDR1 reads SNHLY; CDR2 reads FYNNEI. CDR3 in amino acids: CASRALGTALLTGGYTF. Here the CDR3 DNA reads TGTGCCAGCAGAGCGCTCGGGACAGCCCTACTAACTGGTGGCTACACCTTC.

This clone was counted between two and nine times. The chain links TRBV27 to TRBJ2-7; tentative D call: TRBD2 (5 bases). Germline CDR1 reads MNHEY; CDR2 reads SMNVEV (reference sequence). The CDR3 extends over 18 amino acids. Trimming left V 0 bases short and J 5 bases short, with 23 bases between. CDR3 residues: CASSLSGGSGEVGHEQYF. CDR3 nucleotides: TGTGCCAGCAGTTTATCGGGCGGGTCGGGCGAAGTTGGCCACGAGCAGTACTTC.

In this sample, this clone turned up a few times. The rearrangement joins TRBV9 to TRBJ2-2; D remains unclear. V was clipped by 3 bases and J by 4 bases, with 7 bases between them. Germline assignment: CDR1 SGDLS and CDR2 YYNGEE. The CDR3 contains 13 residues. The CDR3, as DNA: TGTGCCAGCAGCGCCAGGTTCACCGGGGAGCTGTTTTTT. This encodes CASSARFTGELFF.

The chain carries TRBV25-1 and TRBJ2-1; 10 nucleotides align to TRBD2. The junction had 1 base not matched to a gene; V was cut back by 4 bases and J by 4 bases. In germline, CDR1 is MGHDK, CDR2 SYGVNS. This CDR3 has 14 amino acids. The CDR3 bases are TGTGCCAGCAGTGGGACTAGCGGATACAATGAGCAGTTCTTC. This gives the protein CASSGTSGYNEQFF.